These 18 T cell receptor beta chains came from one sample sequenced in a study of blood T cell repertoires in COVID-19. Libraries were prepared by immunoSEQ multiplex PCR; TCRdb keeps only in-frame clonotypes and omits some of them. The sample shows some 190,000 clones, roughly 80% of them seen only once. Sequencing was done on a sample of peripheral blood. These receptors all come from a woman aged 55-70 years with COVID-19, enrolled during active disease.

The genes are TRBV30 and TRBJ1-5; a possible D gene is TRBD1 (5 bases). This CDR3 comprises 13 residues. Germline V lookup: CDR1 GTSNPN, CDR2 SVGIG (reference sequence). The V and J ends lost 6 bases and 2 bases respectively, with 11 bases between them. The CDR3 DNA reads TGTGCCTGTTCAGGGCTTCGCAATCAGCCCCAGCATTTT. Translated, it gives CACSGLRNQPQHF.

J is TRBJ2-1 and V is TRBV18; D perhaps matches TRBD2 (5 bases). V was clipped by 6 bases and J by 8 bases, with 14 bases between them. CDR3 length equals 13 residues. Germline CDR1 KGHSH, CDR2 LQKENI. DNA of the CDR3: TGTGCCAGCTCGGGGAATGGGAGCTATGAGCAGTTCTTC. It encodes CASSGNGSYEQFF.

The chain employs TRBV9 and TRBJ2-2; a weak D match, TRBD2 (5 bases). This CDR3 is 15 amino acids long. V gave up 5 bases and J gave up 2 bases, with 13 bases separating them. The germline V gene has CDR1 SGDLS and CDR2 YYNGEE. CDR3 loop: CASRKDGINTGELFF. The CDR3 nucleotides read TGTGCCAGCAGAAAAGACGGGATTAACACCGGGGAGCTGTTTTTT.

The chain links TRBV5-4 to TRBJ1-2, with 7 bases fitting TRBD1. Germline-derived CDR1 and CDR2 are SGHNT and YYREEE (reference sequence). The CDR3 sequence is 13 residues long. V lost 4 bases to trimming and J lost 6 bases; unmatched junction nucleotides: 6. CDR3 loop: CASSTRDSHGYTF. The CDR3 DNA follows: TGTGCCAGCAGCACCCGGGACAGTCATGGCTACACCTTC.

The sample holds one count of this clone. CDR3 sequence (DNA): TGTGCCAGCAGTGAAGTATATGGCTACACCTTC. It encodes CASSEVYGYTF. The chain joins TRBV2 to TRBJ1-2; unclear D gene. Trimming removed 1 base at V and 5 bases at J, with 2 bases between. Germline loops: CDR1 SNHLY, CDR2 FYNNEI. This CDR3 is built from 11 residues.

The rearrangement joins TRBV2 to TRBJ1-6; D not resolved. V was cut by 0 bases and J by 7 bases, with 4 bases left in between. The length of the CDR3 is 13 residues. Germline V gene sequence: CDR1 SNHLY, CDR2 FYNNEI. This chain's CDR3 is CASSEARNSPLHF. In DNA form, the CDR3 reads TGTGCCAGCAGTGAAGCCAGGAATTCACCCCTCCACTTT.

V is TRBV9 and J is TRBJ1-1; D is unclear. The CDR3 is 13 residues long. Germline values: CDR1 SGDLS, CDR2 YYNGEE. Trimming took off 3 bases at V and 5 bases at J, with 11 bases between the two ends. The CDR3 sequence is CASSGGWGTEAFF. The CDR3 DNA sequence: TGTGCCAGCAGCGGAGGGTGGGGTACTGAAGCTTTCTTT.

The chain has TRBV6-6 and TRBJ2-3; 8 bases are a match to TRBD1. The CDR3 extends over 15 amino acids. Germline CDR1 is MNHNY and CDR2 is SVGAGI (reference sequence). Trimming took 6 bases from V and 3 from J; bases not matched to a gene: 8. The CDR3, as DNA: TGTGCCAGCAGCCACGGGACAGGACGAACAGATACGCAGTATTTT. This sequence encodes CASSHGTGRTDTQYF.

The CDR3 DNA reads as TGTGCCAGCAGCGTAGCAGGGGGCACCAATCAGCCCCAGCATTTT. Amino acids: CASSVAGGTNQPQHF. The chain combines TRBV9 with TRBJ1-5; 8 bases are a match to TRBD1. The V segment lost 0 bases and the J segment 3 bases; nucleotides outside the gene matches: 2. Germline lookup yields CDR1 SGDLS and CDR2 YYNGEE. The CDR3 consists of 15 residues.

The chain links TRBV6-5 to TRBJ2-5, with D possibly being TRBD1 (5 bases). Germline CDR1 is MNHEY and CDR2 is SVGAGI. This CDR3 has 14 residues. Trimming pared 6 bases from V and 5 bases from J, leaving 16 bases between. This chain's CDR3 is CASSSPRVEETQYF. The CDR3 bases are TGTGCCAGCAGCTCACCCAGGGTCGAGGAGACCCAGTACTTC.

This sequence joins TRBV2 and TRBJ1-2; 8 bases agree with TRBD1. The CDR3 spans 13 residues. Germline V gives CDR1 SNHLY, CDR2 FYNNEI. V was clipped by 7 bases and J by 8 bases; unmatched bases: 9. The CDR3 reads CASKETGVEGYTF. For the CDR3, the DNA is TGTGCCAGCAAAGAGACAGGGGTGGAAGGCTACACCTTC.

This sequence joins TRBV19 and TRBJ1-5; 12 bases are shared with TRBD1. V was clipped by 5 bases and J by 15 bases; unmatched bases: 14. Germline V CDR1 and CDR2: LNHDA, SQIVND (reference sequence). The CDR3 spans 15 residues. The CDR3 sequence is CASSVFGTGGASVHF. The CDR3 DNA reads TGTGCCAGTAGTGTATTCGGGACAGGGGGCGCGTCGGTGCATTTT.

Comments on this clone: The junction and the germline gene differ at one end; a read error may be behind it. The chain links TRBV20-1 to TRBJ1-1; 8 positions match TRBD1. CDR1 is DFQATT, CDR2 SNEGSKA, per germline (reference sequence). The CDR3 loop spans 11 amino acids. CDR3 sequence: CSASSPDRVEF. Written as DNA, the CDR3 is TGCAGTGCTAGTTCCCCGGACAGGGTGGAGTTT.

V is TRBV2 and J is TRBJ2-5, with TRBD2 identical over 8 bases. Trimming at V came to 8 bases and at J to 5 bases, leaving 4 bases not matched to a gene. This CDR3 region has 12 residues. CDR1 and CDR2 from the germline V gene are SNHLY and FYNNEI. The CDR3 sequence: CASGTGGETQYF. DNA of the CDR3: TGTGCCAGCGGAACGGGGGGGGAGACCCAGTACTTC.

The genes are TRBV2 and TRBJ1-5, with 7 bases aligning to TRBD1. This CDR3 region has 15 residues. The V and J ends lost 5 bases and 3 bases, in that order; junction bases with no gene match: 7. Germline assignment: CDR1 SNHLY and CDR2 FYNNEI. In DNA, the CDR3 is TGTGCCAGCAGTTCCTTACAGGGGCACAATCAGCCCCAGCATTTT. This codes for CASSSLQGHNQPQHF.

The count of this clone is one. The rearrangement joins TRBV25-1 to TRBJ1-3; weak D call: TRBD1 (5 bases). Germline CDR1 and CDR2: MGHDK and SYGVNS. The CDR3 has 16 amino acids. V lost 2 bases and J 3 bases, leaving 14 bases between the germline ends. CDR3 loop: CASSEKGRADGNTIYF. The CDR3 DNA sequence: TGTGCCAGCAGTGAAAAGGGCAGGGCGGATGGAAACACCATATATTTT. Full variable domain (outside the CDR3, taken from reference TRBV25-1 and TRBJ1-3): EADIYQTPRYLVIGTGKKITLECSQTMGHDKMYWYQQDPGMELHLIHYSYGVNSTEKGDLSSESTVSRIRTEHFPLTLESARPSHTSQYLCASSEKGRADGNTIYFGEGSWLTVV.

CDR3 sequence reads: CASSFRTGSSSPLHF. The CDR3 coding sequence is TGCGCCAGCAGCTTTAGGACAGGGTCCAGTTCACCCCTCCACTTT. V gene TRBV5-1 combines with J gene TRBJ1-6; 8 bases align to TRBD1. Germline V lookup: CDR1 SGHRS, CDR2 YFSETQ. J was trimmed by 9 bases and V by 2 bases; bases with no gene match: 7. The CDR3 extends over 15 amino acids.

The CDR3 protein is CSALGQGDTGELFF. CDR3 DNA sequence: TGCAGCGCCTTGGGACAAGGTGACACCGGGGAGCTGTTTTTT. The chain is built from TRBV29-1 and TRBJ2-2; D is perhaps TRBD1 (6 bases). The germline V gene encodes CDR1 SQVTM and CDR2 ANQGSEA. The CDR3 extends over 14 amino acids. V was cut by 7 bases and J by 3 bases, with 15 bases left in between.